The 24 T cell receptor beta chains reported below all come from one sample, sequenced in a study of CD8 T cells in Susac syndrome (dated by TCRdb to about 2019). Libraries came from the immunoSEQ multiplex PCR assay. RNA was extracted using the RNeasy kit, and roughly 0.5 to 1 microgram was reverse transcribed with random hexamers. The raw public reads went through TCRdb reprocessing: fastp at Q25, MiXCR clone calling, in-frame beta chains kept. A single entry per CDR3 protein holds the most common genes and DNA from its merged rows. The table for this sample lists about 210,000 distinct CDR3 sequences; roughly 96% of them were counted only once. In total, the top ten clones hold 0.075% to 0.095% of the sample. Sequenced: CD4+ T cells from PBMCs. These receptors all stem from a human donor with multiple sclerosis.

J is TRBJ2-5 and V is TRBV20-1, with 7 positions matching TRBD1. This CDR3 contains 15 residues. With 4 bases clipped from V and 2 bases from J, the junction kept 10 bases outside the gene matches. Germline V gene sequence: CDR1 DFQATT, CDR2 SNEGSKA (reference sequence). The CDR3 spells CSAKRNRGIQETQYF. The DNA of the CDR3 is TGCAGTGCTAAGAGGAACAGGGGTATACAAGAGACCCAGTACTTC.

This rearrangement joins TRBV15 to TRBJ1-1; D unresolved. Germline V CDR1 and CDR2: LNHNV, YYDKDF (reference sequence). The CDR3 consists of 13 residues. The V and J ends lost 0 bases and 5 bases respectively, with 7 bases between them. This CDR3 is CATSRDWRTEAFF. The CDR3 nucleotides read TGTGCCACCAGCAGAGATTGGAGGACTGAAGCTTTCTTT. The full variable domain, its missing parts supplied by reference TRBV15 and TRBJ1-1, is DAMVIQNPRYQVTQFGKPVTLSCSQTLNHNVMYWYQQKSSQAPKLLFHYYDKDFNNEADTPDNFQSRRPNTSFCFLDIRSPGLGDTAMYLCATSRDWRTEAFFGQGTRLTVV.

The chain couples TRBV7-3 to TRBJ2-1; tentatively, D is TRBD1 (6 bases). This CDR3 is 15 amino acids long. V was clipped by 5 bases and J by 2 bases, with 13 bases between them. In germline, CDR1 is SGHTA, CDR2 FQGTGA. CDR3 sequence: CASSLHRVPYNEQFF. Written as DNA, the CDR3 is TGTGCCAGCAGCCTTCACAGGGTCCCCTACAATGAGCAGTTCTTC.

The chain couples TRBV30 to TRBJ1-1; D perhaps matches TRBD1 (6 bases). Trimming pared 4 bases from V and 8 bases from J, leaving 20 bases between. CDR1 is GTSNPN, CDR2 SVGIG, per germline (reference sequence). The CDR3 covers 14 residues. In DNA, the CDR3 is TGTGCCTGGACCCGATATACGGGGGGCGGAGAAGCTTTCTTT. Residues: CAWTRYTGGGEAFF. The entire variable domain, with the rest obtained from reference TRBV30 and TRBJ1-1, is as follows: SQTIHQWPATLVQPVGSPLSLECTVEGTSNPNLYWYRQAAGRGLQLLFYSVGIGQISSEVPQNLSASRPQDRQFILSSKKLLLSDSGFYLCAWTRYTGGGEAFFGQGTRLTVV.

This chain links TRBV9 with TRBJ2-5, with 14 bases lining up with TRBD2. The CDR3 consists of 15 residues. Germline trimming cut 4 bases from V and 3 bases from J; bases unmatched to any gene: 2. CDR1 and CDR2 from the germline V gene are SGDLS and YYNGEE. CDR3 in DNA: TGTGCCAGCAGCATGGGACTAGCGGGGGAAGAGACCCAGTACTTC. Protein: CASSMGLAGEETQYF.

The V gene is TRBV27, the J gene TRBJ1-2; perhaps TRBD1 as D (6 bases). The CDR3 is 16 amino acids. V was cut by 5 bases and J by 3 bases, with 19 bases left in between. Germline V gene lookup returns CDR1 MNHEY and CDR2 SMNVEV (reference sequence). The DNA for the CDR3 is TGTGCCAGCAGTCTCGCAGGGGTAGACGGGGACTATGGCTACACCTTC. Residues: CASSLAGVDGDYGYTF.

In this sample, this clonotype turned up once. The J gene is TRBJ2-1, the V gene TRBV7-9; 14 positions match TRBD2. The CDR3 is 17 residues long. The germline V gene has CDR1 SEHNR and CDR2 FQNEAQ (reference sequence). V shed 5 bases, J shed 2 bases, and the junction held 5 bases outside the gene matches. For the CDR3, the DNA is TGTGCCAGCAGCAAACCGGGACTAGCGGGGGCCTACAATGAGCAGTTCTTC. Translation gives CASSKPGLAGAYNEQFF.

The V gene is TRBV3-1, the J gene TRBJ1-5, with 7 bases fitting TRBD1. Looked up from germline, CDR1 is LGHDT and CDR2 is YNNKEL (reference sequence). V shed 0 bases and J 7 bases; nucleotides not matched to a gene: 6. The CDR3 contains 15 residues. The CDR3 loop is CASSQDLGGGQPQHF. The CDR3 DNA follows: TGTGCCAGCAGCCAAGATTTAGGGGGCGGGCAGCCCCAGCATTTT.

The J gene is TRBJ2-2, the V gene TRBV7-9; 7 positions match TRBD2. Germline loops: CDR1 SEHNR, CDR2 FQNEAQ (reference sequence). CDR3 size: 14 residues. The junction had 4 bases not matched to a gene; V was cut back by 5 bases and J by 4 bases. The CDR3 loop reads CASSSGTGTGELFF. The CDR3 DNA is TGTGCCAGCAGCAGCGGGACTGGCACCGGGGAGCTGTTTTTT.

The V and J genes are TRBV28 and TRBJ2-7; TRBD1 might be the D (6 bases). Germline assignment: CDR1 MDHEN and CDR2 SYDVKM. Trimming shortened V by 4 bases and J by 6 bases, and 7 bases separated the two germline ends. The CDR3 length is 11 residues. The CDR3 here is CASSYRVEQYF. The CDR3 nucleotides read TGTGCCAGCAGTTACAGGGTCGAGCAGTACTTC.

V and J are TRBV29-1 and TRBJ2-3; 8 bases agree with TRBD2. Unmatched junction bases numbered 8, after V lost 6 bases and J lost 6 bases. The germline gives CDR1 SQVTM, CDR2 ANQGSEA. The CDR3 runs 13 residues. The CDR3 sequence: CSVPGGGRDTQYF. The DNA for the CDR3 is TGCAGCGTCCCCGGCGGGGGGAGGGATACGCAGTATTTT.

The V call is TRBV15, the J call TRBJ1-1; possible D gene TRBD1, 5 bases. In germline, CDR1 is LNHNV, CDR2 YYDKDF (reference sequence). The CDR3 length is 16 residues. V was trimmed by 0 bases and J by 1 base, leaving 12 bases between them. The CDR3 spells CATSRDGGGRNTEAFF. The CDR3 DNA reads as TGTGCCACCAGCAGAGATGGGGGAGGGAGGAACACTGAAGCTTTCTTT.

The CDR3 nucleotides are TGCGCCAGCAGTCAAGGTGAGGTGGTAAGCAATCAGCCCCAGCATTTT. Translating it yields CASSQGEVVSNQPQHF. The V call is TRBV23-1, the J call TRBJ1-5; no firm D call. TRBV23-1 is an ORF, and what it does is uncertain. V lost 2 bases and J 1 base, leaving 12 bases between the germline ends. The CDR3 covers 16 residues.

CDR3 residues: CASSIRALAGALDEQYF. The CDR3 DNA sequence: TGTGCCAGCAGCATCAGGGCTCTAGCGGGAGCTCTCGACGAGCAGTACTTC. This chain joins TRBV7-9 and TRBJ2-7; TRBD2 matches at 10 bases. The CDR3 consists of 17 residues. With V trimmed by 5 bases and J by 5 bases, 15 bases remained unmatched. Germline-derived CDR1 and CDR2 are SEHNR and FQNEAQ (reference sequence).

In nucleotides, the CDR3 is TGTGCCAGTAGTATGGGCAGCGGGAACAGCTACGAGCAGTACTTC. Its protein product is CASSMGSGNSYEQYF. The chain uses TRBV19 and TRBJ2-7, with TRBD2 matching over 7 bases. The germline gives CDR1 LNHDA, CDR2 SQIVND (reference sequence). CDR3 length: 15 residues. The V gene end was trimmed by 3 bases and the J gene end by 3 bases; junction bases not matched to a gene: 8.

V and J are TRBV28 and TRBJ1-2; D not resolved. Germline CDR1 reads MDHEN; CDR2 reads SYDVKM. The length of the CDR3 is 11 residues. Trimming cost V 7 bases and J 8 bases, with 11 bases left between them. CDR3 DNA: TGTGCCAGCAATGCGGTGGGGGGCTACACCTTC. Translation: CASNAVGGYTF.

The J gene is TRBJ1-1, the V gene TRBV7-9; 8 nucleotides line up with TRBD1. Germline-derived CDR1 and CDR2 are SEHNR and FQNEAQ (reference sequence). V shed 5 bases, J shed 4 bases, and the junction held 6 bases outside the gene matches. This CDR3 comprises 14 residues. The CDR3 region has the DNA TGTGCCAGCAGCCCTGGACAGGGAGCCACTGAAGCTTTCTTT. Its translation is CASSPGQGATEAFF.

The rearrangement uses TRBV20-1 and TRBJ2-7, with D unresolved. The CDR3 sequence is 12 residues long. Germline V lookup: CDR1 DFQATT, CDR2 SNEGSKA (reference sequence). The V gene lost 6 bases and the J gene lost 0 bases, with 9 bases spanning the gap. The CDR3 loop is CSAIGVSYEQYF. CDR3 nucleotide sequence: TGCAGTGCCATTGGGGTCTCCTACGAGCAGTACTTC.

The chain uses TRBV20-1 and TRBJ2-5, with D perhaps TRBD1 or TRBD2 (6 bases each). This CDR3 is built from 12 residues. V was cut by 4 bases and J by 5 bases, with 11 bases left in between. In germline, CDR1 is DFQATT, CDR2 SNEGSKA (reference sequence). The CDR3 nucleotides are TGCAGTGCTACAGGGGCGGGGGAGACCCAGTACTTC. The encoded protein is CSATGAGETQYF.

The V call is TRBV12-3 or TRBV12-4, the J call TRBJ1-2; unclear D gene. The CDR3 runs to 13 residues. Trimming stripped 6 bases from V and 6 bases from J, with 14 bases between. The CDR3 loop reads CASSPTGRNGYTF. CDR3 DNA sequence: TGTGCCAGCAGCCCAACCGGGAGAAATGGCTACACCTTC.

The rearrangement links TRBV2 to TRBJ1-2; D is undetermined. Germline lookup yields CDR1 SNHLY and CDR2 FYNNEI. The CDR3 is 11 residues long. V gave up 2 bases and J gave up 7 bases, with 5 bases separating them. The CDR3 DNA follows: TGTGCCAGCAGTGAACAGACTGGCTACACCTTC. Amino acids: CASSEQTGYTF.

The gene calls are TRBV10-3 and TRBJ1-2; the D is unclear. Germline values: CDR1 ENHRY, CDR2 SYGVKD. This CDR3 has 13 residues. V was trimmed by 10 bases and J by 1 base, leaving 13 bases between them. CDR3 bases: TGTGCCACCCTGGACGGGAGTAACTATGGCTACACCTTC. It codes for CATLDGSNYGYTF.

The chain uses TRBV20-1 and TRBJ1-2; 7 bases fit TRBD1. There are 13 residues in the CDR3. Trimming took 1 base from V and 8 from J; bases not matched to a gene: 7. CDR1 and CDR2 (germline): DFQATT, SNEGSKA (reference sequence). The CDR3 DNA is TGCAGTGCTAGAGGGTACAGGGGAGCAGGCTACACCTTC. As protein: CSARGYRGAGYTF.

The rearrangement joins TRBV5-1 to TRBJ2-5; D is possibly TRBD1 (5 bases). The CDR3 is made up of 15 amino acids. The V gene lost 1 base and the J gene lost 5 bases, with 15 bases spanning the gap. Germline V gives CDR1 SGHRS, CDR2 YFSETQ. CDR3 sequence: CASSLMSGQGETQYF. The CDR3 bases are TGCGCCAGCAGCTTGATGTCAGGACAAGGGGAGACCCAGTACTTC.